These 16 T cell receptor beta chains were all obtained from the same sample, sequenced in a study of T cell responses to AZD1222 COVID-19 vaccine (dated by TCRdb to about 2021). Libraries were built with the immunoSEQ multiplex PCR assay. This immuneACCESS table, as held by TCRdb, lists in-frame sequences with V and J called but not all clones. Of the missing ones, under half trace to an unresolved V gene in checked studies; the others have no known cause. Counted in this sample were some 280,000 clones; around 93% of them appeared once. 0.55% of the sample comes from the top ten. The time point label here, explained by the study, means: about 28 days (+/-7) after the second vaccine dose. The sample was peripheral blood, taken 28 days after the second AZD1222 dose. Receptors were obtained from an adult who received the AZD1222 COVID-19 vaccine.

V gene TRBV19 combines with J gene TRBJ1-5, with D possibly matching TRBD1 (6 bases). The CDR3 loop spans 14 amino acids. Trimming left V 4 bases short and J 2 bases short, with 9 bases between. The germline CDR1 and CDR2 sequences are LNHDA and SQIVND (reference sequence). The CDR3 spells CASSTRQGNQPQHF. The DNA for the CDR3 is TGTGCCAGTAGTACCCGACAGGGCAATCAGCCCCAGCATTTT.

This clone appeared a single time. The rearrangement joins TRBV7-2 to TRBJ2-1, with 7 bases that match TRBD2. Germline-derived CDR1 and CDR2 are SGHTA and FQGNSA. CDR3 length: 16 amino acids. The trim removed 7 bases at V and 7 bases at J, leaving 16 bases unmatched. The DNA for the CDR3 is TGTGCCAGCAACGCGGGACGGGGAGGGCCTTGGAATGAGCAGTTCTTC. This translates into CASNAGRGGPWNEQFF.

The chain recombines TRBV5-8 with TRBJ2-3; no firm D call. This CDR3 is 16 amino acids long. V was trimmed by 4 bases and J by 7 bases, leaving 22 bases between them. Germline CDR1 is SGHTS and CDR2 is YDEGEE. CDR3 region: CASSLKGPLVRHTQYF. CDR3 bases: TGTGCCAGCAGCCTTAAAGGGCCCTTGGTCAGGCATACGCAGTATTTT.

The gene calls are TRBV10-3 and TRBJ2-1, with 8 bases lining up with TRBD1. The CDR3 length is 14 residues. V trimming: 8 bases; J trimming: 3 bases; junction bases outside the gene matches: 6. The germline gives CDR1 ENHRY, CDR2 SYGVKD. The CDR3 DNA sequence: TGTGCCATCTCGATGGACAGGGACTACAATGAGCAGTTCTTC. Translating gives CAISMDRDYNEQFF.

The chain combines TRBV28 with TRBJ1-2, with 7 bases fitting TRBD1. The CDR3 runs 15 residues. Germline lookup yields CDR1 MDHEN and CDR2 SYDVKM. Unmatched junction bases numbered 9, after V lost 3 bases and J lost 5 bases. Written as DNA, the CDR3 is TGTGCCAGCAGTTTGCTACAGGGGAGTCTTTATGGCTACACCTTC. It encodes CASSLLQGSLYGYTF.

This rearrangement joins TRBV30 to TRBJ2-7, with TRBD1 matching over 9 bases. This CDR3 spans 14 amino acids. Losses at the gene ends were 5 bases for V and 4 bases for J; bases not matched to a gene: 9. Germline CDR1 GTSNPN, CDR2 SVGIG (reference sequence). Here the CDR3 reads CAWSPGQGVYEQYF. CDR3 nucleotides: TGTGCCTGGTCCCCGGGACAGGGTGTATACGAGCAGTACTTC.

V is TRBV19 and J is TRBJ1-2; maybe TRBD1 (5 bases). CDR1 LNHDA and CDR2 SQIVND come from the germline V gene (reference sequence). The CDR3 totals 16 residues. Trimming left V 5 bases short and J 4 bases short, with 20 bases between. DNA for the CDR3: TGTGCCAGTAGTCTAGGGGCAGTCTCCAGGGCCTATGGCTACACCTTC. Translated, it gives CASSLGAVSRAYGYTF. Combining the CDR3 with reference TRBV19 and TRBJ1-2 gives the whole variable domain DGGITQSPKYLFRKEGQNVTLSCEQNLNHDAMYWYRQDPGQGLRLIYYSQIVNDFQKGDIAEGYSVSREKKESFPLTVTSAQKNPTAFYLCASSLGAVSRAYGYTFGSGTRLTVV.

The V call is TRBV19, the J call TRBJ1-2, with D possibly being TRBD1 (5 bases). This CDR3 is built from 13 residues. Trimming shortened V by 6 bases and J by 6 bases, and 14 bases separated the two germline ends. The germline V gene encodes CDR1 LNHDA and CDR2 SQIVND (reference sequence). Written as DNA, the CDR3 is TGTGCCAGTAGGCGGGGGGTTAGGGATGGCTACACCTTC. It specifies CASRRGVRDGYTF.

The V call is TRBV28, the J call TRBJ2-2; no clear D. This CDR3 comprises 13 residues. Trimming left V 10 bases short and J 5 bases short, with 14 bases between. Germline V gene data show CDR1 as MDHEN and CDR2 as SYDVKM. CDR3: CATPGQTTGELFF. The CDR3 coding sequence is TGTGCCACCCCCGGCCAGACTACCGGGGAGCTGTTTTTT.

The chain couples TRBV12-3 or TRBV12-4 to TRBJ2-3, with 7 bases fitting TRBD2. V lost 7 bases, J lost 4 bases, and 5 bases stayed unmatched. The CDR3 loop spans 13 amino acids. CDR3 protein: CASTLAGADTQYF. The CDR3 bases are TGTGCCAGCACATTAGCGGGCGCAGATACGCAGTATTTT.

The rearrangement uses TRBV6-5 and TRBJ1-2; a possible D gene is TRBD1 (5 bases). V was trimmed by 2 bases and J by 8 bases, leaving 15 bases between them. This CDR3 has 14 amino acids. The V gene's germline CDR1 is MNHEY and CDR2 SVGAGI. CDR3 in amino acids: CASSYAAGSDGYTF. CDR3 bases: TGTGCCAGCAGTTACGCTGCAGGGTCAGACGGCTACACCTTC.

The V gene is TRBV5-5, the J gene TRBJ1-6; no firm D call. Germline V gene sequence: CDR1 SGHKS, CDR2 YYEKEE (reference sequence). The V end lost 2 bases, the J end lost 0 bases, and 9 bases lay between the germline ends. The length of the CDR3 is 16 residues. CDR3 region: CASSLTPNSYNSPLHF. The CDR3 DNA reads TGTGCCAGCAGCTTAACTCCGAACTCCTATAATTCACCCCTCCACTTT.

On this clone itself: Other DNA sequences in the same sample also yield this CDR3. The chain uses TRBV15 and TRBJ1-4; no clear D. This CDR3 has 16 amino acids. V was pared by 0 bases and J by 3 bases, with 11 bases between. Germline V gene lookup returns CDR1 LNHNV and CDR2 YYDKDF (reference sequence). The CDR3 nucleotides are TGTGCCACCAGCAGAGACCAGGAGGGTCCTAATGAAAAACTGTTTTTT. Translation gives CATSRDQEGPNEKLFF.

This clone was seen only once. CDR3 coding DNA: TGTGCCAGCAGTGAAAGGCAGGGGCCGCAGCCCCAGCATTTT. Translating gives CASSERQGPQPQHF. The chain employs TRBV2 and TRBJ1-5; TRBD1 might be the D (6 bases). With 2 bases removed from V and 7 bases from J, the gap between germline ends came to 12 bases. The CDR3 loop spans 14 amino acids. Germline V gene data show CDR1 as SNHLY and CDR2 as FYNNEI.

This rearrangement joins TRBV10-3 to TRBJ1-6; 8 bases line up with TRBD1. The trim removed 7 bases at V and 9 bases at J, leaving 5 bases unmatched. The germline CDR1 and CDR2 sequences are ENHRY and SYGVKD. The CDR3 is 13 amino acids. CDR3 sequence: CAINPGGSSPLHF. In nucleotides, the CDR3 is TGTGCCATCAATCCAGGGGGCTCTTCACCCCTCCACTTT.

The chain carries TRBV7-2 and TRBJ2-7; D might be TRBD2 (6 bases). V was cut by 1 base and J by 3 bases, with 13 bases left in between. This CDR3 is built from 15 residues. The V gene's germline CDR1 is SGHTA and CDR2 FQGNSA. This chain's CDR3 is CASSLEGLANYEQYF. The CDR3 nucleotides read TGTGCCAGCAGCTTAGAAGGCCTAGCGAACTACGAGCAGTACTTC.